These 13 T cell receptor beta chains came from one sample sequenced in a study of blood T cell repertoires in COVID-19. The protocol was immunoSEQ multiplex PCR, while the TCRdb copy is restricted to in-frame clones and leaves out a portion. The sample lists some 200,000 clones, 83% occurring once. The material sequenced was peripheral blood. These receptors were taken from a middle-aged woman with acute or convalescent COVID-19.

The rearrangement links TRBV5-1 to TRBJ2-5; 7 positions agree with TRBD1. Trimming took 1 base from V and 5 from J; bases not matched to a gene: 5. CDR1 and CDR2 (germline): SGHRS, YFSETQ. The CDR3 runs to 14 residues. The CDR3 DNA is TGCGCCAGCAGCTTGCAGGGGGTGGAGGAGACCCAGTACTTC. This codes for CASSLQGVEETQYF. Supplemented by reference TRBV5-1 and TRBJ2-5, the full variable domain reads KAGVTQTPRYLIKTRGQQVTLSCSPISGHRSVSWYQQTPGQGLQFLFEYFSETQRNKGNFPGRFSGRQFSNSRSEMNVSTLELGDSALYLCASSLQGVEETQYFGPGTRLLVL.

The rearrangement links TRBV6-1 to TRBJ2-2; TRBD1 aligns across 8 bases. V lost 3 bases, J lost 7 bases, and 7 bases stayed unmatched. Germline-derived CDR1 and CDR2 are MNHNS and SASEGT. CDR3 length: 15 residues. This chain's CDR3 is CASSDARGRGGELFF. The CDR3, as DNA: TGTGCCAGCAGTGATGCCAGGGGGCGCGGCGGGGAGCTGTTTTTT.

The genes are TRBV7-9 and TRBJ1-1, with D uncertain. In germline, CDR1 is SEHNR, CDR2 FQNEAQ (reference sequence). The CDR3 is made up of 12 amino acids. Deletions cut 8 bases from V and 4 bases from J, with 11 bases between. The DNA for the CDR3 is TGTGCCAGCGGAGACCCACCCACTGAAGCTTTCTTT. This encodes CASGDPPTEAFF.

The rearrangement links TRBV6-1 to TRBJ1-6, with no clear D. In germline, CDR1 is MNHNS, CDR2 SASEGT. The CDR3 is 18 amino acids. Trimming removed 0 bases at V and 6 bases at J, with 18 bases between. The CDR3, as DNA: TGTGCCAGCAGTGAAGCCGCAGGCTCCGACCCTTTTAATTCACCCCTCCACTTT. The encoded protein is CASSEAAGSDPFNSPLHF.

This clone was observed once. The CDR3 reads CASSLRGTDTQYF. In DNA form, the CDR3 reads TGTGCCAGCAGTTTACGGGGCACAGATACGCAGTATTTT. V usage is TRBV12-3 or TRBV12-4 and J usage is TRBJ2-3; D gene uncertain. V was cut by 2 bases and J by 1 base, with 4 bases left in between. The CDR3 totals 13 residues.

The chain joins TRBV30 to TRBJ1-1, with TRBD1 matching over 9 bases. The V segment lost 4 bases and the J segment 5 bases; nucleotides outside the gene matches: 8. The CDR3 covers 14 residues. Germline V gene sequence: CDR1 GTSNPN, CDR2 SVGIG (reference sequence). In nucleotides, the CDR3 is TGTGCCTGGATGCCCGGGACAGGGTGGACTGAAGCTTTCTTT. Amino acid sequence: CAWMPGTGWTEAFF.

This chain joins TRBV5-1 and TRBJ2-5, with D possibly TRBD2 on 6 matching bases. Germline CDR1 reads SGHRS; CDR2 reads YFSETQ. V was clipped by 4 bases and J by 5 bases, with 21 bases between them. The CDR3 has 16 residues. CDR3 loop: CASSPGLSSGVETQYF. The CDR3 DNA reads TGCGCCAGCAGCCCCGGTTTATCGTCGGGGGTGGAGACCCAGTACTTC.

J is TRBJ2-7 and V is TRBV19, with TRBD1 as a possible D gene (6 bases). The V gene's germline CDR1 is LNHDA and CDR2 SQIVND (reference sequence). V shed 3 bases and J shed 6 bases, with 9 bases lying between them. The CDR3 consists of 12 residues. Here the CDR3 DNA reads TGTGCCAGTAGTATTAGGGACACCGAGCAGTACTTC. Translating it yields CASSIRDTEQYF.

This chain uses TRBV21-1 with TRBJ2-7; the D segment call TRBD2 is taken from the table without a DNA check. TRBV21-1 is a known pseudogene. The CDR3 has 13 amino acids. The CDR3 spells CASSTPGENEQYF. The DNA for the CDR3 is TGTGCCAGCAGCACACCGGGAGAGAACGAGCAGTACTTC.

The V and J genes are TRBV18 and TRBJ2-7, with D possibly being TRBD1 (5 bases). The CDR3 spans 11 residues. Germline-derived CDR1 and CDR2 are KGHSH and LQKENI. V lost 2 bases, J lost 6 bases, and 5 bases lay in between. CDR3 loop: CASSPGAEQYF. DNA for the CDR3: TGTGCCAGCTCACCAGGGGCCGAGCAGTACTTC.

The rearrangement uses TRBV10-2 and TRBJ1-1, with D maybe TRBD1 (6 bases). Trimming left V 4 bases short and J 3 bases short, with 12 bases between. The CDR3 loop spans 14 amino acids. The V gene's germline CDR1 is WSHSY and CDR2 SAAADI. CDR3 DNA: TGCGCCAGCAGTGGGGCCGGGGGGCACACTGAAGCTTTCTTT. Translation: CASSGAGGHTEAFF.

CDR3 region: CASRPGDYGYTF. CDR3 nucleotide sequence: TGTGCCAGCAGACCCGGGGACTATGGCTACACCTTC. The chain couples TRBV2 to TRBJ1-2; D is unresolved. V lost 6 bases and J 3 bases, leaving 8 bases between the germline ends. CDR1 and CDR2 from the germline V gene are SNHLY and FYNNEI. The CDR3 is made up of 12 amino acids.

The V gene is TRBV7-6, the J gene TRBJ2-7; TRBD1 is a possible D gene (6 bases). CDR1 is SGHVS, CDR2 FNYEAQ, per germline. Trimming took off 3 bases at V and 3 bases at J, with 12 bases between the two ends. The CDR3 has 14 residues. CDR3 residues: CASSFRDTLYEQYF. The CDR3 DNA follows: TGTGCCAGCAGCTTCCGGGACACACTCTACGAGCAGTACTTC.